Detailed here is one T cell receptor (beta chain). Its target is not known. This specimen comes from a study of T-cell memory formation after mild COVID-19. A single record per CDR3 protein comes from TCRdb applying MiXCR to the 5' RACE reads. The profile covers 250,000 to 350,000 distinct CDR3 sequences, with over 11% appearing a single time and 21% taken by the ten largest. Germline V gene data show CDR1 as SGHTA and CDR2 as FQGNSA. Deletions cut 3 bases from V and 12 bases from J, with 9 bases between. This CDR3 has 11 amino acids. Study findings and constraints: A subset of responding clones appeared in pre-infection memory, suggesting cross-reactive memory joined.

This TCR came from a man between 18 and 35 years old who had mild COVID-19 (a few samples of this study predate the infection). Cell type and time point are not known. Sequenced: PBMCs or a T cell subset sorted from them (not recorded which). The chain combines TRBV7-2 with TRBJ2-1; D gene ambiguous. The chain's CDR3 is CASSLRIRQFF. CDR3 nucleotides: TGTGCCAGCAGCTTGCGGATCCGGCAGTTCTTC.